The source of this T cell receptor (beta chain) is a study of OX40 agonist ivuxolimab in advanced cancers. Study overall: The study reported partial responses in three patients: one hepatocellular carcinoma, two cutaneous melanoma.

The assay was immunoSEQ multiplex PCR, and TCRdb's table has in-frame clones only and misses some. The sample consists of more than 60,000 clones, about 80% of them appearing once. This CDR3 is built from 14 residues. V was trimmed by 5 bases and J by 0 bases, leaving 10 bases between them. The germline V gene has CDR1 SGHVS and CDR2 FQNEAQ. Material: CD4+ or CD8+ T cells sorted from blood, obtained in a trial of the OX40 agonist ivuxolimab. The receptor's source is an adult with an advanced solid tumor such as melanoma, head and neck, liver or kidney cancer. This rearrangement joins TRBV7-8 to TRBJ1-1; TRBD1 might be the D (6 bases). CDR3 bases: TGTGCCAGCAGCATAGACAGGATGAACACTGAAGCTTTCTTT. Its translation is CASSIDRMNTEAFF. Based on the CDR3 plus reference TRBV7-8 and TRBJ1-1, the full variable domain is GAGVSQSPRYKVAKRGQDVALRCDPISGHVSLFWYQQALGQGPEFLTYFQNEAQLDKSGLPSDRFFAERPEGSVSTLKIQRTQQEDSAVYLCASSIDRMNTEAFFGQGTRLTVV.